Listed below are T cell receptor beta chains from one sample, sequenced in a study of response to subunit inactivated influenza vaccine. TCRdb re-called the RT-PCR reads with MiXCR, one entry per CDR3 protein. The sample contains approximately 490,000 distinct CDR3 sequences, approximately 7.8% of which appear only once. The specimen comprised PBMCs from blood, sampled less than 30 months after vaccination. The origin of the receptors is a man aged 50-75 years who received an inactivated influenza vaccine. The CDR3 runs from the conserved cysteine through the conserved F or W. D genes are given only for firm matches. Clone size, where shown, is once, few, many, or a class for clones that have expanded.

DNA	CDR3	V	J	size	D
TGTGCCAGCAGCCTCAGCGACATAACTAACTATGGCTACACCTTC	CASSLSDITNYGYTF	TRBV7-9	TRBJ1-2	many	-
TGTGCCAGCAGTTTTGTCCCCCGGCTAGCGGGCACAGATACGCAGTATTTT	CASSFVPRLAGTDTQYF	TRBV27	TRBJ2-3	few	TRBD2
TGTGCCATCAGTGAATTCTGGGAAGCGGGGGCCGTCACAGATACGCAGTATTTT	CAISEFWEAGAVTDTQYF	TRBV10-3	TRBJ2-3	few	TRBD2
TGTGCCAGCAGCCTGCTTATAACGCAAGGAATCTACACCTTC	CASSLLITQGIYTF	TRBV21-1	TRBJ1-2	many	-
TGCAGCGAAGCACTAGCGGTCGGCACAGATACGCAGTATTTT	CSEALAVGTDTQYF	TRBV29-1	TRBJ2-3	few	TRBD2
TGCAGTGCCCAAGGACTGGGGCGAACTGAAGCTTTCTTT	CSAQGLGRTEAFF	TRBV20-1	TRBJ1-1	-	-
TGTGCCAGCAGTTTCGGGACTAGTCAGGAGCAGTTCTTC	CASSFGTSQEQFF	TRBV12-3/TRBV12-4	TRBJ2-1	many	TRBD2
TGTGCCAGCAGCCCGACCGGGACAGCCAACTACGAGCAGTACTTC	CASSPTGTANYEQYF	TRBV7-2	TRBJ2-7	few	TRBD1
TGTGCCAGCAGCCAGGGACAGGGGAACATTCAGTACTTC	CASSQGQGNIQYF	TRBV7-3	TRBJ2-4	few	TRBD1
TGCAGTGCTAGAGACCGAGACTGGGGGACAGTGGCAAATCAGCCCCAGCATTTT	CSARDRDWGTVANQPQHF	TRBV20-1	TRBJ1-5	few	TRBD1
TGCGCCAGCAGCCAAGACGGACAGGGTTCTTCACCCCTCCACTTT	CASSQDGQGSSPLHF	TRBV4-1	TRBJ1-6	-	TRBD1
TGCAGTGCTAGAGACTTTAGCGGGGCTTTTGATACGCAGTATTTT	CSARDFSGAFDTQYF	TRBV20-1	TRBJ2-3	many	TRBD2
TGTGCCAGCAGCTTAGTTTCTAGCGGGATCCCAGATACGCAGTATTTT	CASSLVSSGIPDTQYF	TRBV11-1	TRBJ2-3	few	TRBD2
TGTGCCAGCAGCTTAAGCGGGTTATCCTACAATGAGCAGTTCTTC	CASSLSGLSYNEQFF	TRBV5-5	TRBJ2-1	many	-
TGCAGCGTTGCGGCTAGCGGGGGGGCCAGTGAGACCCAGTACTTC	CSVAASGGASETQYF	TRBV29-1	TRBJ2-5	many	TRBD2
TGTGCCAGCAGCCCCGGCAATGAGCAGTTCTTC	CASSPGNEQFF	TRBV6-2/TRBV6-3	TRBJ2-1	many	-
TGTGCCAGCAGGGAGACAGGGGCCCTAATTAAGCAGTACTTC	CASRETGALIKQYF	TRBV27	TRBJ2-7	many	TRBD1
TGTGCCATCAGTGAATTCTTGGGGTTCCAAGGTACCGGGGCCAACGTCCTGACTTTC	CAISEFLGFQGTGANVLTF	TRBV2	TRBJ2-6	-	-
TGTGCCAGCAGGCCGGGGGTAAACACCGGGGAGCTGTTTTTT	CASRPGVNTGELFF	TRBV12-3/TRBV12-4	TRBJ2-2	-	-
TGTGCCAGCAGCTTAAGGAGGTCGGGAGCCGGGGAGCTGTTTTTT	CASSLRRSGAGELFF	TRBV11-2	TRBJ2-2	many	-